This is a list of T cell receptor beta chains from one sample in a study of blood T cell repertoires in COVID-19. Libraries were prepared by immunoSEQ multiplex PCR; TCRdb keeps only in-frame clonotypes and omits some of them. The profile shows about 300,000 clones, 87% of them singletons. Sequenced sample: peripheral blood. These receptors all stem from a man aged 18 to 30 with active or convalescent COVID-19. Each CDR3 is given without its conserved first and last residue. Fields, in order: V gene, clone size, CDR3 protein. Size is stated for part of the rows, as once, few or many counts, or as a class when the clone is expanded.

>TRBV19|NA
ASSPLPGVAGGTYNEQF
>TRBV6-2/TRBV6-3|NA
ASSYRGRNYGYT
>TRBV4-3|once
ASQRTPRSTDTQY
>TRBV28|few
ASSLDSSYEQY
>TRBV19|NA
ASSRGRGGELF
>TRBV5-3|NA
ARSMAGFSEAF
>TRBV5-1|NA
ASSGGGQPVYGYT
>TRBV6-5|NA
ASGRPYNSPLH
>TRBV4-1|NA
ASSHTGRGQPQH
>TRBV24-1|NA
ATSAPGTGDYEQY
>TRBV2|NA
ASRDSWNSPLH
>TRBV6-1|NA
ASSEASLSGTEAF
>TRBV7-9|NA
ASSLLSNTGELF
>TRBV4-1|NA
ASSPWAGMTSGNTIY
>TRBV5-6|NA
ASSFDTYYNEQF
>TRBV28|NA
ASRTQGVYGYT
>TRBV9|NA
ASSPLTQKRTDTQY
>TRBV4-3|NA
ASSPGSILRATDEAF
>TRBV11-2|NA
ASSLGMGMNTEAF
>TRBV7-9|once
ASSLGTSGSTETQY
>TRBV6-4|NA
ASSVEAGRNEQF
>TRBV7-9|NA
ASSLAGDRRNEQF
>TRBV15|once
ATSRDRLRGGYGYT
>TRBV2|once
ASSELAGGTNTEAF
>TRBV7-6|NA
ASSLEGGGETQY
>TRBV13|NA
ASSLGAESGIFSTDTQY
>TRBV5-1|NA
ASSLRGGNTGELF
>TRBV10-3|NA
AISPHTTSGGTDTQY
>TRBV5-1|NA
ASTWDRANSPLH
>TRBV2|NA
ASSRTPNTDTQY
>TRBV2|NA
ASKKPGGETQY
>TRBV12-3/TRBV12-4|NA
ASSLGRGYEQY
>TRBV6-2/TRBV6-3|NA
ASSLTSGIWTEAF
>TRBV7-6|NA
ASSLRLAGAPGTGELF
>TRBV24-1|NA
ATGDFGGNEQF
>TRBV4-2|few
ASSVETVAGNTIY
>TRBV5-1|NA
ASSKQGAGQPQH
>TRBV7-6|once
ASSPGTSGSSSYNEQF
>TRBV3-1/TRBV3-2|few
ASRPSGSSYEQY
>TRBV6-2/TRBV6-3|once
ASSYAGGLPSETQY
>TRBV12-3/TRBV12-4|few
ASSPDYTGELF
>TRBV6-1|NA
ASSEVLGGHYNEQF
>TRBV12-3/TRBV12-4|NA
ASSFGGGHGYT
>TRBV5-1|NA
ASSLAGLAGEDEQF
>TRBV14|NA
ASSRGTLNSPLH